These 18 T cell receptor beta chains were sequenced from one sample in a study. TCRdb re-called the RT-PCR reads through MiXCR, storing one row per CDR3 protein. The sample includes hundreds of thousands of distinct CDR3 sequences, over 12% of them seen just once. The sequenced material came from memory CD4+ T cells from blood. These receptors originate from a female donor in good health, serving as a healthy control.

This clonotype showed up many times. This chain uses TRBV7-9 with TRBJ1-2, with D possibly TRBD1 on 5 matching bases. The CDR3 is 17 amino acids. V was shortened by 5 bases and J by 2 bases, with 21 bases between the two germline ends. Germline CDR1 is SEHNR and CDR2 is FQNEAQ (reference sequence). The CDR3 loop reads CASSLGRGGHSNYGYTF. CDR3 sequence (DNA): TGTGCCAGCAGCCTGGGGCGAGGCGGACACTCGAACTATGGCTACACCTTC. Together with reference TRBV7-9 and TRBJ1-2, the CDR3 gives the full variable domain: DTGVSQNPRHKITKRGQNVTFRCDPISEHNRLYWYRQTLGQGPEFLTYFQNEAQLEKSRLLSDRFSAERPKGSFSTLEIQRTEQGDSAMYLCASSLGRGGHSNYGYTFGSGTRLTVV.

This clonotype has just a few counts. This chain uses TRBV20-1 with TRBJ2-6; no clear D gene. V lost 5 bases to trimming and J lost 0 bases, with 11 bases between them. Germline CDR1 and CDR2: DFQATT and SNEGSKA (reference sequence). This CDR3 comprises 15 residues. CDR3 bases: TGCAGTGCTTGGCAGACCAGCTCTGGGGCCAACGTCCTGACTTTC. It codes for CSAWQTSSGANVLTF.

This clonotype showed up just a few times. The gene calls are TRBV20-1 and TRBJ2-5; possibly TRBD1 for D (5 bases). The CDR3 is made up of 15 amino acids. Germline lookup yields CDR1 DFQATT and CDR2 SNEGSKA (reference sequence). V was cut by 0 bases and J by 5 bases, with 16 bases left in between. Here the CDR3 DNA reads TGCAGTGCTAGAGATCTGCGACAGTTGGGGGAGACCCAGTACTTC. Residues: CSARDLRQLGETQYF.

The gene calls are TRBV18 and TRBJ1-3; weak D call: TRBD1 (5 bases). This CDR3 contains 16 residues. Between the trimmed V and J ends, which lost 3 bases and 0 bases, there was a span of 12 bases. In germline, CDR1 is KGHSH, CDR2 LQKENI. CDR3 region: CASSPSGTSSGNTIYF. The CDR3 DNA is TGTGCCAGCTCACCTTCCGGGACCTCCTCTGGAAACACCATATATTTT.

The rearrangement links TRBV28 to TRBJ2-2; D possibly corresponds to TRBD1 (6 bases). The germline V gene has CDR1 MDHEN and CDR2 SYDVKM. Trimming pared 10 bases from V and 5 bases from J, leaving 11 bases between. The CDR3 is made up of 12 amino acids. The CDR3 DNA reads as TGTGCCACAAACAGGGAAACCGGGGAGCTGTTTTTT. Protein sequence: CATNRETGELFF. The entire variable domain, with the rest obtained from reference TRBV28 and TRBJ2-2, is as follows: DVKVTQSSRYLVKRTGEKVFLECVQDMDHENMFWYRQDPGLGLRLIYFSYDVKMKEKGDIPEGYSVSREKKERFSLILESASTNQTSMYLCATNRETGELFFGEGSRLTVL.

This sequence joins TRBV5-8 and TRBJ2-5; D is unresolved. Germline CDR1 reads SGHTS; CDR2 reads YDEGEE. Trimming pared 2 bases from V and 5 bases from J, leaving 31 bases between. This CDR3 spans 20 amino acids. CDR3 protein: CASSLYLGPIWGDDAETQYF. The CDR3 nucleotides are TGTGCCAGCAGCTTATATTTGGGCCCCATATGGGGTGATGACGCTGAGACCCAGTACTTC.

The V call is TRBV20-1, the J call TRBJ1-1; no clear D. The germline gives CDR1 DFQATT, CDR2 SNEGSKA (reference sequence). With 4 bases removed from V and 6 bases from J, the gap between germline ends came to 9 bases. The CDR3 is 11 amino acids. CDR3 in amino acids: CSANKEPEAFF. CDR3 sequence (DNA): TGCAGTGCTAATAAGGAGCCTGAAGCTTTCTTT.

Notes on this clonotype: Just one base apart from a much larger clone, this may be a read error. The J gene is TRBJ1-5, the V gene TRBV27; D perhaps matches TRBD1 (5 bases). Germline V gives CDR1 MNHEY, CDR2 SMNVEV (reference sequence). V was cut by 0 bases and J by 9 bases, with 21 bases left in between. The CDR3 sequence is 17 residues long. The CDR3 here is CASSLSCPWTRDWPQHF. DNA for the CDR3: TGTGCCAGCAGTTTATCGTGTCCGTGGACAAGGGACTGGCCCCAGCATTTT.

This clonotype was counted only a few times. J is TRBJ2-2 and V is TRBV11-2, with 11 bases aligning to TRBD2. J lost 0 bases, V lost 7 bases, and 10 bases had no gene match. The CDR3 runs to 18 residues. Germline V gene data show CDR1 as SGHAT and CDR2 as FQNNGV. The CDR3 sequence: CASNGGSGRVTNTGELFF. Here the CDR3 DNA reads TGTGCCAGCAATGGGGGTAGCGGGAGGGTCACGAACACCGGGGAGCTGTTTTTT.

Many counts were recorded for this clonotype. The V and J genes are TRBV5-6 and TRBJ1-1; weak D call: TRBD1 (6 bases). Germline V gene data show CDR1 as SGHDT and CDR2 as YYEEEE. The CDR3 is made up of 15 amino acids. V gave up 4 bases and J gave up 1 base, with 14 bases separating them. CDR3 in amino acids: CASSRRGGGNTEAFF. CDR3 bases: TGTGCCAGCAGCCGACGGGGGGGCGGGAACACTGAAGCTTTCTTT.

This clonotype was found a few times. The chain recombines TRBV9 with TRBJ1-6; 7 bases agree with TRBD1. Germline V gene lookup returns CDR1 SGDLS and CDR2 YYNGEE. The CDR3 contains 16 residues. V was clipped by 0 bases and J by 8 bases; unmatched bases: 8. The CDR3 is CASSVGPQGWYSPLHF. In DNA, the CDR3 is TGTGCCAGCAGCGTAGGCCCACAGGGGTGGTATTCACCCCTCCACTTT.

The chain links TRBV28 to TRBJ2-3; possibly TRBD2 for D (6 bases). Germline V gene data show CDR1 as MDHEN and CDR2 as SYDVKM. V was cut by 4 bases and J by 1 base, with 12 bases left in between. CDR3 length: 15 residues. CDR3 DNA: TGTGCCAGCAGTTCGGACTGGGGGGGCACAGATACGCAGTATTTT. Its translation: CASSSDWGGTDTQYF.

In its sample, this clonotype was seen many times. This rearrangement joins TRBV10-3 to TRBJ1-2; 9 bases match TRBD1. With V trimmed by 4 bases and J by 3 bases, 0 bases remained unmatched. There are 13 residues in the CDR3. From germline, CDR1 is ENHRY and CDR2 SYGVKD. The CDR3 sequence: CAISGQGDYGYTF. The CDR3 coding sequence is TGTGCCATCAGTGGACAGGGGGACTATGGCTACACCTTC.

V usage is TRBV7-3 and J usage is TRBJ2-3; D unclear. The CDR3 loop spans 15 amino acids. Trimming removed 0 bases at V and 4 bases at J, with 11 bases between. Germline V gives CDR1 SGHTA, CDR2 FQGTGA. The CDR3 here is CASSLTGQSADTQYF. Written as DNA, the CDR3 is TGTGCCAGCAGCTTAACCGGGCAGTCGGCAGATACGCAGTATTTT.

This clonotype turned up a few times. The chain is built from TRBV20-1 and TRBJ1-5; possibly TRBD1 for D (5 bases). Germline CDR1 and CDR2: DFQATT and SNEGSKA (reference sequence). Between the trimmed V and J ends, which lost 2 bases and 0 bases, there was a span of 11 bases. The CDR3 has 15 residues. CDR3 in DNA: TGCAGTGCTAGATTCCCGGGGGTTAGCAATCAGCCCCAGCATTTT. Translated: CSARFPGVSNQPQHF.

The CDR3 DNA reads as TGTGCCAGCAGCTTAGTAGTTTGGCAAACTGGCGCTTTCTTT. Amino acid sequence: CASSLVVWQTGAFF. The chain combines TRBV7-2 with TRBJ1-1; D is unclear. The V and J ends lost 1 base and 11 bases respectively, with 17 bases between them. The CDR3 covers 14 residues. CDR1 SGHTA and CDR2 FQGNSA come from the germline V gene.

The rearrangement uses TRBV3-1 and TRBJ2-3; 7 nucleotides match TRBD2. CDR3 size: 14 residues. The V gene's germline CDR1 is LGHDT and CDR2 YNNKEL (reference sequence). The V gene end was trimmed by 3 bases and the J gene end by 4 bases; junction bases not matched to a gene: 4. In nucleotides, the CDR3 is TGTGCCAGCAGCCAGGTTCTAGCGGCAGATACGCAGTATTTT. Amino acid sequence: CASSQVLAADTQYF.

This clonotype was seen ten or more times. This chain connects TRBV7-2 to TRBJ2-7; the match to TRBD2 covers 8 bases. The V gene's germline CDR1 is SGHTA and CDR2 FQGNSA. V lost 6 bases and J lost 3; bases outside the gene matches: 4. The CDR3 spans 13 residues. CDR3 loop: CASSWTSSYEQYF. The DNA of the CDR3 is TGTGCCAGCAGTTGGACTAGCAGCTACGAGCAGTACTTC.